This record looks at one T cell receptor (beta chain) sequence and its context. The antigen is undetermined. CDR3 and TCR beta VDJ profiling relied on a genomic DNA template. TCRdb redid the calling of the reads with MiXCR, one entry per CDR3 protein. The sample lists fewer than 250,000 distinct CDR3 sequences, 45% to 50% seen once, with 7.8% in the top ten. All patients picked for sequencing had shown, by flow cytometry, an expansion of CD8+CD57+ cells. The CDR3 covers 16 residues. V was pared by 4 bases and J by 1 base, with 14 bases between. Germline V gene data show CDR1 as LNHNV and CDR2 as YYDKDF (reference sequence). The source of the sample is a study of CD8+CD57+ T cells in acquired aplastic anemia. Background on the study: Sorted CD4+ plus CD8+ cells gave DNA averaging approximately 3.2 ug.

Notes on the study in general: Sharing between patients and controls was observed for roughly 29 CD8+ CDR3 sequences.

The clonotype was recovered from a human donor with aplastic anemia. The genes are TRBV15 and TRBJ1-5, with a weak D call TRBD1 (6 bases). Sequencing used sorted CD4+, CD8+, or CD8+CD57+ T cells (not recorded which) from PBMCs. CDR3 region: CATSTMGGASNQPQHF. In DNA form, the CDR3 reads TGTGCCACCAGCACCATGGGGGGGGCCAGCAATCAGCCCCAGCATTTT.